The 8 T cell receptor beta chains given below trace back to one sample, sequenced in a study of identical twins. TCRdb used MiXCR to reprocess the 5' RACE reads, holding one entry per CDR3 protein. The sample carries over 600,000 distinct CDR3 sequences, about 20% recorded once. The data also belong to a second study, concerning T cells expressing NK-cell markers.

The material sequenced was PBMCs. The source of these receptors is a woman younger than 30 in good health.

This rearrangement joins TRBV27 to TRBJ1-2, with D perhaps TRBD1 (5 bases). This CDR3 contains 16 residues. The V gene's germline CDR1 is MNHEY and CDR2 SMNVEV (reference sequence). V was clipped by 6 bases and J by 2 bases, with 19 bases between them. The CDR3 here is CASSLGAGRQNYGYTF. CDR3 DNA: TGTGCCAGCAGCCTTGGGGCAGGACGGCAGAACTATGGCTACACCTTC.

This clonotype has a count of ten or more. The V and J genes are TRBV5-1 and TRBJ2-7; 7 bases align to TRBD2. The V and J ends lost 0 bases and 2 bases, in that order; junction bases with no gene match: 11. The CDR3 length is 17 residues. Germline-derived CDR1 and CDR2 are SGHRS and YFSETQ. Written as DNA, the CDR3 is TGCGCCAGCAGCTTGGCGGGCGGGGGAAGTCGAGCCTACGAGCAGTACTTC. This gives the protein CASSLAGGGSRAYEQYF.

This clonotype has only a few counts. A junction boundary mismatches the germline segment, possibly from a read error. This chain uses TRBV7-9 with TRBJ1-1; D is uncertain. The germline V gene has CDR1 SEHNR and CDR2 FQNEAQ (reference sequence). This CDR3 is 16 amino acids long. DNA for the CDR3: TGTGCCGGCAGCTCCCCGACGTTGACGGTGAACACTGAAGCTTTCTTT. As protein: CAGSSPTLTVNTEAFF.

This clonotype was seen many times. The rearrangement joins TRBV29-1 to TRBJ2-5; perhaps TRBD1 as D (5 bases). Germline assignment: CDR1 SQVTM and CDR2 ANQGSEA. The CDR3 loop spans 12 amino acids. The ends were cut back, 7 bases at V and 2 bases at J, with 11 bases in the middle. The chain's CDR3 is CSAYDSQETQYF. The CDR3 DNA reads TGCAGCGCCTACGACAGTCAAGAGACCCAGTACTTC.

This rearrangement joins TRBV2 to TRBJ2-1, with 7 nucleotides matching TRBD2. CDR3 length equals 13 residues. J gave up 8 bases and V 7 bases, and 8 bases lay outside the gene matches. Looked up from germline, CDR1 is SNHLY and CDR2 is FYNNEI. For the CDR3, the DNA is TGTGCCAGCATGGCTAGCGGAGTGCATGAGCAGTTCTTC. It encodes CASMASGVHEQFF.

The chain uses TRBV10-2 and TRBJ2-7; tentatively, D is TRBD1 (6 bases). V was cut by 5 bases and J by 0 bases, with 11 bases left in between. The CDR3 runs 14 residues. Germline CDR1 reads WSHSY; CDR2 reads SAAADI. CDR3 coding DNA: TGCGCCAGCAGTCCAGGGGCCATCTCCTACGAGCAGTACTTC. Its protein is CASSPGAISYEQYF.

In this sample, this clonotype turned up a few times. CDR3 nucleotides: TGTGCCAGCAGTTACTCTCCCGAGAACAATGAGCAGTTCTTC. It codes for CASSYSPENNEQFF. The chain couples TRBV6-5 to TRBJ2-1; D unresolved. The CDR3 contains 14 residues. The V end was cut by 0 bases, the J end by 5 bases, with 8 bases between. In germline, CDR1 is MNHEY, CDR2 SVGAGI.

This clonotype has a handful of counts. V gene TRBV5-1 combines with J gene TRBJ2-7, with 8 positions matching TRBD2. V lost 4 bases to trimming and J lost 5 bases; unmatched junction nucleotides: 14. The germline V gene has CDR1 SGHRS and CDR2 YFSETQ. This CDR3 has 16 amino acids. In DNA form, the CDR3 reads TGCGCCAGCAGCCCGCCGTTACTAGCGGATATGGACGAGCAGTACTTC. Encoded protein: CASSPPLLADMDEQYF.